This entry lists 13 T cell receptor beta chains sequenced from one sample in a study of response to subunit inactivated influenza vaccine. MiXCR, applied by TCRdb to the RT-PCR reads, yields one record per CDR3 protein. The sample includes about 500,000 distinct CDR3 sequences, roughly 13% of them seen just once. Material: PBMCs from blood, obtained around seven weeks after vaccination. The receptors here all came from a man aged 45-65 years who received an inactivated influenza vaccine.

This clonotype was counted a few times. This sequence joins TRBV6-2 or TRBV6-3 and TRBJ1-2; D remains ambiguous. The CDR3 spans 12 residues. Per germline, CDR1 MNHEY and CDR2 SVGEGT. V gave up 8 bases and J gave up 8 bases, with 15 bases separating them. The CDR3 spells CASHRGGFGYTF. The CDR3 nucleotides are TGTGCCAGCCACCGGGGAGGATTCGGCTACACCTTC.

A few counts support this clonotype. This chain connects TRBV20-1 to TRBJ2-1; 10 positions match TRBD2. With 7 bases clipped from V and 2 bases from J, the junction kept 8 bases outside the gene matches. Germline CDR1 DFQATT, CDR2 SNEGSKA (reference sequence). The CDR3 spans 15 residues. CDR3 in DNA: TGCAGTGTCCAAGTAGCGGGAGGACCCTACAATGAGCAGTTCTTC. Translating it yields CSVQVAGGPYNEQFF.

This chain connects TRBV12-3 or TRBV12-4 to TRBJ2-1, with D maybe TRBD1 (5 bases). CDR3 length: 16 residues. V lost 1 base to trimming and J lost 2 bases, with 12 bases between them. The CDR3 sequence: CASSLGTRIPYNEQFF. Written as DNA, the CDR3 is TGTGCCAGCAGTTTAGGGACAAGAATTCCCTACAATGAGCAGTTCTTC.

The V and J genes are TRBV20-1 and TRBJ2-1, with 10 bases matching TRBD2. The CDR3 is 14 amino acids. Germline V gene data show CDR1 as DFQATT and CDR2 as SNEGSKA (reference sequence). The J segment lost 4 bases and the V segment lost 1 base, leaving 1 base of the junction unmatched. The CDR3 region has the DNA TGCAGTGCTAGAGTACTAGCGGGGTACAATGAGCAGTTCTTC. Translated, it gives CSARVLAGYNEQFF.

This clonotype came up a few times. The chain couples TRBV20-1 to TRBJ1-1; possibly TRBD1 for D (5 bases). In germline, CDR1 is DFQATT, CDR2 SNEGSKA (reference sequence). The CDR3 covers 13 residues. Trimming shortened V by 0 bases and J by 6 bases, and 11 bases separated the two germline ends. As DNA, the CDR3 is TGCAGTGCTAGAGACAGCCGGGGCCCTGAAGCTTTCTTT. Amino acids: CSARDSRGPEAFF.

This clonotype was detected a few times. The J gene is TRBJ1-1, the V gene TRBV21-1; the table assigns TRBD1, which was not confirmed against the DNA. TRBV21-1 is listed as a pseudogene. The CDR3 has 17 amino acids. CDR3 in amino acids: CASSKPIDRVRDTEAFF. The CDR3 region has the DNA TGTGCCAGCAGCAAACCCATCGACAGGGTGCGGGACACTGAAGCTTTCTTT.

This clonotype was observed a handful of times. This chain uses TRBV4-3 with TRBJ2-7; 10 bases are shared with TRBD2. V lost 4 bases, J lost 4 bases, and 7 bases stayed unmatched. The CDR3 length is 15 residues. The V gene's germline CDR1 is LGHNA and CDR2 YSLEER. The chain's CDR3 is CASSLALAGEYEQYF. DNA for the CDR3: TGCGCCAGCAGCCTCGCTCTAGCGGGGGAATACGAGCAGTACTTC.

A note on this clonotype: Given a much more abundant clone one base away, this may be a read error. The J gene is TRBJ1-1, the V gene TRBV12-3 or TRBV12-4; D uncertain. This CDR3 contains 13 residues. CDR3 bases: TGTGCCAGCAGTTTGATGAGGAACAGTGAAGCTTTCTTT. As protein: CASSLMRNSEAFF.

Only a few counts were recorded for this clonotype. This chain joins TRBV29-1 and TRBJ2-7; 7 bases are shared with TRBD1. CDR1 SQVTM and CDR2 ANQGSEA come from the germline V gene. V lost 2 bases, J lost 2 bases, and 3 bases stayed unmatched. This CDR3 contains 13 residues. The CDR3: CSVERQGAYEQYF. Here the CDR3 DNA reads TGCAGCGTTGAAAGGCAGGGGGCCTACGAGCAGTACTTC.

V gene TRBV20-1 combines with J gene TRBJ2-7; D is unclear. Germline loops: CDR1 DFQATT, CDR2 SNEGSKA (reference sequence). Trimming left V 6 bases short and J 5 bases short, with 20 bases between. The CDR3 length is 14 residues. The CDR3 bases are TGCAGTGCCCGCCCCTCGCAGGTCAACCACGAGCAGTACTTC. It translates to CSARPSQVNHEQYF.

This clonotype was found a few times. This sequence joins TRBV29-1 and TRBJ1-1; D unresolved. Germline V gene data show CDR1 as SQVTM and CDR2 as ANQGSEA. The CDR3 totals 16 residues. Trimming removed 0 bases at V and 0 bases at J, with 14 bases between. The CDR3 protein is CSVEEIEGWLNTEAFF. The DNA for the CDR3 is TGCAGCGTTGAAGAAATAGAAGGATGGCTGAACACTGAAGCTTTCTTT.

The genes are TRBV20-1 and TRBJ2-7, with TRBD1 matching 7 bases. V trimming: 1 base; J trimming: 6 bases; junction bases outside the gene matches: 6. CDR3 length: 13 residues. Germline V gives CDR1 DFQATT, CDR2 SNEGSKA (reference sequence). The CDR3 loop reads CSARVTGAGEQYF. The DNA for the CDR3 is TGCAGTGCTAGAGTAACAGGGGCTGGCGAGCAGTACTTC.

The genes are TRBV5-1 and TRBJ2-3, with D tentatively TRBD1 or TRBD2 (5 bases each). This CDR3 contains 15 residues. Trimming pared 4 bases from V and 2 bases from J, leaving 14 bases between. CDR1 and CDR2 (germline): SGHRS, YFSETQ. The DNA of the CDR3 is TGCGCCAGCAGCGAAGGGACGGTCCACACAGATACGCAGTATTTT. Translation: CASSEGTVHTDTQYF.